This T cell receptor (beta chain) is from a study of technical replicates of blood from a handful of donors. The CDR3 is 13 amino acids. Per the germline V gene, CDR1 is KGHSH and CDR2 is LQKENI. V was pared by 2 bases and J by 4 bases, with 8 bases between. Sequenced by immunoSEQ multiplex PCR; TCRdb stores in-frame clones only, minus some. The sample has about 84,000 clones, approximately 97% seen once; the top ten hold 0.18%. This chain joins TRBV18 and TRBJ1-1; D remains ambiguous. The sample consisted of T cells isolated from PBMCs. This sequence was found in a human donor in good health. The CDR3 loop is CASSPLRVTEAFF. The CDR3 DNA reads TGTGCCAGCTCACCATTGAGAGTCACTGAAGCTTTCTTT. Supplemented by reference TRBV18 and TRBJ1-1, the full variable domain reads NAGVMQNPRHLVRRRGQEARLRCSPMKGHSHVYWYRQLPEEGLKFMVYLQKENIIDESGMPKERFSAEFPKEGPSILRIQQVVRGDSAAYFCASSPLRVTEAFFGQGTRLTVV.